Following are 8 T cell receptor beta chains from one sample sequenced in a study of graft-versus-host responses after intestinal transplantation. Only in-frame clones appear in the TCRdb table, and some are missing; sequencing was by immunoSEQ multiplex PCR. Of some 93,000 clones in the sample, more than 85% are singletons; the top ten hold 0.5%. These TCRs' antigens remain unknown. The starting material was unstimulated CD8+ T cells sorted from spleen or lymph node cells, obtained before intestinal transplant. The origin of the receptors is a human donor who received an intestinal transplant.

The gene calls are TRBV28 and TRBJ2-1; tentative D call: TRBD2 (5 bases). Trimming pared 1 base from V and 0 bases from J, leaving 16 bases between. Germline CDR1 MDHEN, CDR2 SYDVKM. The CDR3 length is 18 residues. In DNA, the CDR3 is TGTGCCAGCAGTTTATTGGGGTGGGGAGAGGCCTCCTACAATGAGCAGTTCTTC. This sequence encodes CASSLLGWGEASYNEQFF.

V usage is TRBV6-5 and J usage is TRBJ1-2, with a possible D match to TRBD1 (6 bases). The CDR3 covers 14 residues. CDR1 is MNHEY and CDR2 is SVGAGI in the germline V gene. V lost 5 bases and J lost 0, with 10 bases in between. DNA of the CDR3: TGTGCCAGCAGTCACAGGGAGTCTAACTATGGCTACACCTTC. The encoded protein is CASSHRESNYGYTF.

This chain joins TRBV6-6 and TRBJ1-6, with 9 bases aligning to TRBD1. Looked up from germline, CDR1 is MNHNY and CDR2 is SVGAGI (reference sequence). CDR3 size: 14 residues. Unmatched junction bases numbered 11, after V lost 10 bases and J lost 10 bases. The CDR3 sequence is CAIAVTGGGSPLHF. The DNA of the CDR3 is TGTGCCATCGCAGTAACAGGGGGCGGATCACCCCTCCACTTT.

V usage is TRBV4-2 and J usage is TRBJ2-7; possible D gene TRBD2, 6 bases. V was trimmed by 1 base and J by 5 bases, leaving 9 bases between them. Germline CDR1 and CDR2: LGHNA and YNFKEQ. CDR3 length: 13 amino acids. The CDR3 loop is CASSQAGVDEQYF. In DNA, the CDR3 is TGTGCCAGCAGCCAAGCGGGAGTGGACGAGCAGTACTTC.

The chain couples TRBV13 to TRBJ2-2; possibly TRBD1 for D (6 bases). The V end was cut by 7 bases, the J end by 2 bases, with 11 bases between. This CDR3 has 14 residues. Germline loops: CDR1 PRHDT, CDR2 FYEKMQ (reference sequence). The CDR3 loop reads CASTRGRNTGELFF. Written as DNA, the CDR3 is TGTGCCAGCACCAGGGGCAGAAACACCGGGGAGCTGTTTTTT.

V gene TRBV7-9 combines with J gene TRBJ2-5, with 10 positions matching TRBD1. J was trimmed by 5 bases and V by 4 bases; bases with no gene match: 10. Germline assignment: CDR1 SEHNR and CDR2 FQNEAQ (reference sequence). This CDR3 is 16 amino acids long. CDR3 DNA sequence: TGTGCCAGCAGCTCCCTCGGGACAGGGGCCAAGGAGACCCAGTACTTC. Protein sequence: CASSSLGTGAKETQYF.

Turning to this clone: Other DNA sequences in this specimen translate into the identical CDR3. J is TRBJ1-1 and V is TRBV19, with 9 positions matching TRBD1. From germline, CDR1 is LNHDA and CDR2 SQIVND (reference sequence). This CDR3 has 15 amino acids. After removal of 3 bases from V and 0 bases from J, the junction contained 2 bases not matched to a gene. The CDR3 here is CASSITGGMNTEAFF. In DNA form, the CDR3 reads TGTGCCAGTAGTATTACAGGGGGCATGAACACTGAAGCTTTCTTT.

DNA of the CDR3: TGTGCCAGCAGCCTAGTCCCCCGGGAGCTGTTTTTT. Translated, it gives CASSLVPRELFF. The chain employs TRBV14 and TRBJ2-2; the D is unclear. V was shortened by 4 bases and J by 9 bases, with 9 bases between the two germline ends. The germline CDR1 and CDR2 sequences are SGHDN and FVKESK. This CDR3 region has 12 residues.